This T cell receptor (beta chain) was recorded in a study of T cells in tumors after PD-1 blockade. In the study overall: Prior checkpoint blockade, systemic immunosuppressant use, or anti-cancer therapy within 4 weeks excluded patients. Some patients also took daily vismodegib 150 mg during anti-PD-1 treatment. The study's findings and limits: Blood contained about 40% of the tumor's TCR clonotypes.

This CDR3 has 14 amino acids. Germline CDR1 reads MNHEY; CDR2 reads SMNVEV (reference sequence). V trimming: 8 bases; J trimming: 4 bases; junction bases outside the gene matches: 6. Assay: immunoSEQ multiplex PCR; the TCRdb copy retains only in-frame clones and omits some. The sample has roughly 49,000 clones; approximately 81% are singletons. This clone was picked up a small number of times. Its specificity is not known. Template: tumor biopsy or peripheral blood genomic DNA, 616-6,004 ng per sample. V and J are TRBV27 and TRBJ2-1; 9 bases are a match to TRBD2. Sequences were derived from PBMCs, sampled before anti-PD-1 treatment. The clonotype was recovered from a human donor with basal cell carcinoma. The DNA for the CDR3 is TGTGCCAGCCGGGGGCTAGCGGGGTACAATGAGCAGTTCTTC. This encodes CASRGLAGYNEQFF.